This is a list of T cell receptor beta chains from one sample in a study of shared clonotypes between healthy human individuals. Profiling relied on immunoSEQ multiplex PCR, and the TCRdb table lists in-frame clones only, not all of them. The sample lists around 2.1 million clones, just over 90% occurring once. The sample taken for sequencing was naive CD8+ T cells from PBMCs. These receptor sequences come from a man in his late teens or twenties in good health. Some clones in this sample may be carry-over from other donors' samples. Both conserved end residues are trimmed from each CDR3. The order of the fields is V gene, J gene, CDR3 protein.

>TRBV19|TRBJ1-1
ASRSAEGYTEAF
>TRBV7-9|TRBJ1-2
ASSLVEDYGYT
>TRBV19|TRBJ2-7
ASSIVTTGSNSYEQY
>TRBV27|TRBJ2-3
ASSGLRAGGLTDTQY
>TRBV27|TRBJ2-7
ASSLQGRNYEQY
>TRBV6-5|TRBJ2-7
ASRTGVHEQY
>TRBV20-1|TRBJ2-1
SAYFNEQF
>TRBV5-1|TRBJ2-1
ASSLASNPYNEQF
>TRBV27|TRBJ2-1
ASSSPSSGSHEQF
>TRBV6-1|TRBJ2-6
ASALDGGANVLT
>TRBV6-1|TRBJ1-5
ASSSGVYSNQPQH
>TRBV13|TRBJ2-1
ASTVGGRAYNEQF
>TRBV10-1|TRBJ2-3
ASSGRLAGDTQY
>TRBV29-1|TRBJ2-7
SVEYPGLAGYEQY
>TRBV4-1|TRBJ2-1
ASSQDHNEQF
>TRBV5-6|TRBJ2-1
ASSLGLAGPSFYNEQF
>TRBV11-2|TRBJ1-5
ASSYDPRGNQPQH
>TRBV4-1|TRBJ2-1
ASSQPFSVGHYNEQF
>TRBV27|TRBJ1-1
ASSSDSFSEAF
>TRBV2|TRBJ2-7
ASSPRVPLSYEQY
>TRBV25-1|TRBJ1-1
ASSEWYRGENTEAF
>TRBV28|TRBJ2-1
ASSLYQRASYNEQF
>TRBV6-5|TRBJ1-2
ASSPGGANGYT
>TRBV12-5|TRBJ1-1
ASGLTGLLNTEAF
>TRBV28|TRBJ1-4
ASSLDRNNEKLF
>TRBV5-4|TRBJ1-1
ASSRSDRGFLAEAF
>TRBV27|TRBJ2-5
ASSSLETQY
>TRBV11-2|TRBJ2-5
ASSLGTSGSGETQY
>TRBV28|TRBJ1-4
ASSSPTGREKLF
>TRBV5-1|TRBJ2-3
ASSLFQGSTDTQY
>TRBV28|TRBJ1-2
ASSVDGLGYT
>TRBV19|TRBJ2-3
ASRGEDYTDTQY
>TRBV7-6|TRBJ2-3
ASSLWQSDTQY
>TRBV27|TRBJ2-7
ASAAEDSYEQY
>TRBV7-2|TRBJ2-3
ASSSGQGVWDTQY
>TRBV29-1|TRBJ2-3
SVERALLAGGPVDTQY
>TRBV28|TRBJ2-7
ASSPGLLQQY
>TRBV4-1|TRBJ2-7
ASSQVGRKVRHEQY
>TRBV7-9|TRBJ1-2
ASSLGGGGGYGYT
>TRBV28|TRBJ2-3
ASSYHTQGTDTQY
>TRBV19|TRBJ2-7
ASSIGTSGAYEQY
>TRBV27|TRBJ2-7
ASSLGDTAEQY
>TRBV11-2|TRBJ2-1
ASSQGGGKYNEQF
>TRBV2|TRBJ1-4
ASSPVGTGKAKLF
>TRBV5-1|TRBJ2-3
ASSGAGTGYADTQY
>TRBV9|TRBJ1-2
ASSTHGGVNYGYT
>TRBV7-9|TRBJ2-2
ASSLGTSGSLSTGELF
>TRBV5-4|TRBJ2-2
ASSTETGAPGNTGELF
>TRBV12-5|TRBJ2-3
ASGLVVLDRNIGADTQY
>TRBV15|TRBJ2-7
ATSRASGSNEQY